These 5 T cell receptor beta chains originate from one sample sequenced in a study of blood T cell repertoires in COVID-19. The assay was immunoSEQ multiplex PCR, and TCRdb's table has in-frame clones only and misses some. The sample shows about 200,000 clones, 65% to 90% of them seen only once. Sequencing was carried out using PBMCs or T cells enriched from blood (not recorded which). The source of these receptors is a woman aged 40 to 50 with acute COVID-19.

This sequence joins TRBV7-8 and TRBJ2-7, with D possibly matching TRBD2 (6 bases). Trimming removed 5 bases from V and 3 bases from J, with 17 bases in between. This CDR3 has 15 residues. The germline CDR1 and CDR2 sequences are SGHVS and FQNEAQ. The CDR3, as DNA: TGTGCCAGCAGCACAAGAGCGCGGGACGTCTACGAGCAGTACTTC. Protein sequence: CASSTRARDVYEQYF. The complete variable domain, with remaining parts taken from reference TRBV7-8 and TRBJ2-7, reads GAGVSQSPRYKVAKRGQDVALRCDPISGHVSLFWYQQALGQGPEFLTYFQNEAQLDKSGLPSDRFFAERPEGSVSTLKIQRTQQEDSAVYLCASSTRARDVYEQYFGPGTRLTVT.

This clone has a handful of counts. The junction and the germline gene differ at one end; a read error may be behind it. The V and J genes are TRBV10-3 and TRBJ2-7; no reliable D call. The length of the CDR3 is 14 residues. Per germline, CDR1 ENHRY and CDR2 SYGVKD. The CDR3 DNA is TGTGCCACCAGTTTGGCAGGCGACTCCTACGAGCAGTACTTC. Translated: CATSLAGDSYEQYF.

The rearrangement joins TRBV3-1 (or the pseudogene TRBV3-2) to TRBJ2-7; 9 bases agree with TRBD1. The V segment lost 2 bases and the J segment 4 bases; nucleotides outside the gene matches: 6. Germline-derived CDR1 and CDR2 are LGHDT and YNNKEL (reference sequence). This CDR3 is built from 15 residues. CDR3 in DNA: TGTGCCAGCAGCCAAACGACAGGGGGAAGGTACGAGCAGTACTTC. It codes for CASSQTTGGRYEQYF.

Notes on this clone: Other DNA sequences in this sample translate to the same CDR3. The rearrangement joins TRBV7-2 to TRBJ2-1; TRBD2 matches 13 bases. CDR3 length: 15 residues. Germline V gene lookup returns CDR1 SGHTA and CDR2 FQGNSA. Losses at the gene ends were 4 bases for V and 4 bases for J; bases not matched to a gene: 1. The CDR3 region has the DNA TGTGCCAGCAGCTGGACTAGCGGGAGTTACAATGAGCAGTTCTTC. Protein sequence: CASSWTSGSYNEQFF.

This chain joins TRBV19 and TRBJ2-1; no definite D call. Trimming took 7 bases from V and 0 from J, leaving 16 bases between them. This CDR3 spans 16 amino acids. Germline V gene data show CDR1 as LNHDA and CDR2 as SQIVND (reference sequence). The CDR3 DNA reads TGTGCCAGTACCCCAAGGCGGTCAGTCTCCTACAATGAGCAGTTCTTC. As protein: CASTPRRSVSYNEQFF.